The next 10 T cell receptor beta chains were all read from a single sample in a study of blood T cell repertoires in COVID-19. TCRdb's table, derived via immunoSEQ multiplex PCR, lists solely in-frame clones and lacks some. The sample lists approximately 92,000 clones; 80% were seen once. The source material was peripheral blood. The receptors shown here come from a man aged 45-65 years who had recovered from COVID-19.

The chain recombines TRBV27 with TRBJ2-3, with D possibly matching TRBD2 (7 bases). Germline CDR1 MNHEY, CDR2 SMNVEV (reference sequence). Trimming shortened V by 2 bases and J by 6 bases, and 12 bases separated the two germline ends. The CDR3 totals 14 residues. This chain's CDR3 is CASSLRGGVDTQYF. CDR3 nucleotides: TGTGCCAGCAGTTTAAGGGGGGGCGTGGATACGCAGTATTTT.

This clone occurred a few times. V usage is TRBV3-1 (or the pseudogene TRBV3-2) and J usage is TRBJ2-7; D perhaps matches TRBD1 (5 bases). With 7 bases removed from V and 5 bases from J, the gap between germline ends came to 15 bases. The CDR3 contains 13 residues. Germline V gene sequence: CDR1 LGHDT, CDR2 YNNKEL (reference sequence). The CDR3: CASTYRNSDEQYF. In DNA, the CDR3 is TGTGCCAGCACTTACAGGAATTCGGACGAGCAGTACTTC.

J is TRBJ2-7 and V is TRBV27, with TRBD1 as a possible D gene (5 bases). The CDR3 loop spans 14 amino acids. V shed 2 bases and J shed 2 bases, with 10 bases lying between them. CDR1 and CDR2 (germline): MNHEY, SMNVEV (reference sequence). The CDR3 nucleotides are TGTGCCAGCAGTTTAACAGGATACCCCTACGAGCAGTACTTC. Translating gives CASSLTGYPYEQYF.

This rearrangement joins TRBV5-1 to TRBJ1-4; 10 nucleotides line up with TRBD1. Germline lookup yields CDR1 SGHRS and CDR2 YFSETQ. The junction had 3 bases not matched to a gene; V was cut back by 4 bases and J by 0 bases. The CDR3 has 16 amino acids. In DNA, the CDR3 is TGCGCCAGCAGCCGTGGACAGGGGGCAACTAATGAAAAACTGTTTTTT. Protein sequence: CASSRGQGATNEKLFF.

The V call is TRBV19, the J call TRBJ2-7, with TRBD2 as a possible D gene (6 bases). Germline assignment: CDR1 LNHDA and CDR2 SQIVND (reference sequence). With 9 bases removed from V and 0 bases from J, the gap between germline ends came to 15 bases. This CDR3 comprises 14 residues. The CDR3 spells CARSGLDSSYEQYF. The CDR3 coding sequence is TGTGCCAGGTCGGGACTTGACAGCTCCTACGAGCAGTACTTC. The variable domain in full, completed from reference TRBV19 and TRBJ2-7, reads DGGITQSPKYLFRKEGQNVTLSCEQNLNHDAMYWYRQDPGQGLRLIYYSQIVNDFQKGDIAEGYSVSREKKESFPLTVTSAQKNPTAFYLCARSGLDSSYEQYFGPGTRLTVT.

This clone has just one count. The chain employs TRBV10-3 and TRBJ2-2, with TRBD1 matching 8 bases. Germline values: CDR1 ENHRY, CDR2 SYGVKD. The CDR3 has 15 amino acids. V gave up 10 bases and J gave up 10 bases; unmatched junction bases: 17. CDR3 DNA sequence: TGTGCCACCTTAAGGGCCCAGGGGGCGCGTGAGGAGCTGTTTTTT. Translated, it gives CATLRAQGAREELFF.

The chain uses TRBV5-1 and TRBJ2-7; D might be TRBD1 (5 bases). The CDR3 covers 14 residues. CDR1 is SGHRS, CDR2 YFSETQ, per germline. V dropped 3 bases and J dropped 6 bases, with 16 bases sitting between them. CDR3 loop: CASSSIDRDGEQYF. The DNA for the CDR3 is TGCGCCAGCAGCTCCATAGACAGAGACGGCGAGCAGTACTTC.

Comments on this clone: Other DNA sequences of this sample code for an identical CDR3. The chain employs TRBV18 and TRBJ1-1; 9 nucleotides align to TRBD1. Losses at the gene ends were 3 bases for V and 2 bases for J; bases not matched to a gene: 1. The germline V gene has CDR1 KGHSH and CDR2 LQKENI. This CDR3 is 14 amino acids long. CDR3 DNA sequence: TGTGCCAGCTCACCGGGACAGGGAAACACTGAAGCTTTCTTT. This gives the protein CASSPGQGNTEAFF. The variable domain in full, completed from reference TRBV18 and TRBJ1-1, reads NAGVMQNPRHLVRRRGQEARLRCSPMKGHSHVYWYRQLPEEGLKFMVYLQKENIIDESGMPKERFSAEFPKEGPSILRIQQVVRGDSAAYFCASSPGQGNTEAFFGQGTRLTVV.

This clone was found a few times. The chain uses TRBV4-2 and TRBJ1-6; D is undetermined. Germline V gene data show CDR1 as LGHNA and CDR2 as YNFKEQ. This CDR3 has 16 residues. Trimming cost V 1 base and J 7 bases, with 14 bases left between them. The DNA for the CDR3 is TGTGCCAGCAGCCAAGCCGTAGGGAGTGGAAATTCACCCCTCCACTTT. Protein product: CASSQAVGSGNSPLHF.

The chain carries TRBV9 and TRBJ1-1; 7 nucleotides line up with TRBD1. This CDR3 spans 17 amino acids. The junction had 9 bases not matched to a gene; V was cut back by 0 bases and J by 1 base. The germline CDR1 and CDR2 sequences are SGDLS and YYNGEE. As DNA, the CDR3 is TGTGCCAGCAGCGTAGGGCTATCGACAGGGAAGAACACTGAAGCTTTCTTT. Its translation is CASSVGLSTGKNTEAFF.